The rows below give T cell receptor beta chains drawn from one sample of a study of response to subunit inactivated influenza vaccine. TCRdb reprocessed the RT-PCR reads with MiXCR, giving one entry per CDR3 protein. The sample has about 520,000 distinct CDR3 sequences; more than 7% are singletons. Sequencing was performed on PBMCs from blood, taken less than 30 months after vaccination. All receptors come from a man in his fifties or sixties who received an inactivated influenza vaccine. CDR3s leave out the opening cysteine and the closing phenylalanine or tryptophan. For some rows the clone size is stated as once, few or many, or as a class when expanded; others skip it.

TRBV5-6,TRBJ2-3,many,ASLGTTDTQY
TRBV5-1,TRBJ2-5,many,ASSSGTAKETQY
TRBV24-1,TRBJ2-1,few,ATSDLGGRGYNEQF
TRBV29-1,TRBJ1-1,NA,SVEAENTEAF
TRBV11-2,TRBJ2-7,few,ASSLEEQGTSGEIPYEQY
TRBV18,TRBJ2-1,NA,ASSPLTGLYNEQF
TRBV5-1,TRBJ2-2,few,ASSLTGQKNTGELF
TRBV7-9,TRBJ1-1,NA,ASSLAGQGGREAF
TRBV12-3/TRBV12-4,TRBJ2-3,few,ASSQGRGRNTDTQY
TRBV28,TRBJ2-7,many,ASTGGVFYEQY
TRBV9,TRBJ2-7,few,ASSGGDLEQY
TRBV12-3/TRBV12-4,TRBJ2-6,few,ASRTASGANVLT
TRBV15,TRBJ2-5,few,ATSRSRDGGTQY
TRBV9,TRBJ1-1,many,ASSPGHPNTEAF
TRBV7-2,TRBJ2-1,many,ASSPERGAYNEQF
TRBV7-9,TRBJ2-3,many,ATLGPKGQPTVGEY
TRBV7-2,TRBJ2-6,many,ASSLAGPHNVLT
TRBV6-1,TRBJ1-5,NA,ASKPQGYSNQPQH
TRBV24-1,TRBJ2-3,few,ATSSSSVRETMVDTQY
TRBV6-7,TRBJ1-5,NA,ASSYSESNQPQH
TRBV20-1,TRBJ2-1,NA,SARDRAGNEQF
TRBV4-2,TRBJ2-1,many,ASSLRLSLGANEQF
TRBV6-1,TRBJ1-5,NA,ASGRGGDQPQH
TRBV4-2,TRBJ2-2,few,ASSQTGLATGELF
TRBV10-1,TRBJ2-7,NA,ASSGGQGGYEQY
TRBV27,TRBJ2-7,NA,ASSLDRGFEQY
TRBV15,TRBJ2-5,NA,ATSRDPSVRGGETQY